This TCR beta chain came from a study of cytomegalovirus exposure and HLA in healthy donors. Note on this clone: The target antigen is unknown.

Germline values: CDR1 SQVTM, CDR2 ANQGSEA. Trimming removed 4 bases at V and 5 bases at J, with 9 bases between. The CDR3 is 12 residues long. Some clones are missing from TCRdb's copy, which holds only in-frame ones; the method was immunoSEQ multiplex PCR. The sample holds roughly 60,000 clones, around 90% seen once. General study findings and limits: Subsequent analysis of the 95 to 150 validation repertoires found a tendency for first-cohort TCR clusters to co-occur.

This clonotype was sampled from a woman aged 18-30 years in good health and CMV-seronegative. Specimen: PBMCs. The rearrangement links TRBV29-1 to TRBJ1-5; the D is unclear. CDR3 in DNA: TGCAGCGTTGGGGCCCGAGATCAGCCCCAGCATTTT. Residues: CSVGARDQPQHF.